These 21 T cell receptor beta chains originate from one sample sequenced in a study of blood T cell repertoires in COVID-19. Sequenced by immunoSEQ multiplex PCR; TCRdb stores in-frame clones only, minus some. The table has fewer than 250,000 clones, around 88% seen once; the top ten hold roughly 2.9%. The sequenced sample was peripheral blood. The receptor set was obtained from a man aged 50 or older with active or convalescent COVID-19.

The chain uses TRBV11-1 and TRBJ2-1, with D possibly matching TRBD2 (6 bases). The CDR3 is 15 amino acids. Germline V gene data show CDR1 as SGHAT and CDR2 as FQDESV (reference sequence). The ends were cut back, 2 bases at V and 5 bases at J, with 13 bases in the middle. CDR3 nucleotide sequence: TGTGCCAGCAGCTTACGGCTAGCGCCAAACAATGAGCAGTTCTTC. Translating gives CASSLRLAPNNEQFF.

The J gene is TRBJ1-4, the V gene TRBV7-9, with a possible D match to TRBD1 (5 bases). Per germline, CDR1 SEHNR and CDR2 FQNEAQ (reference sequence). The CDR3 has 14 residues. Trimming pared 5 bases from V and 8 bases from J, leaving 15 bases between. The CDR3: CASSRREEWEKLFF. The CDR3 region has the DNA TGTGCCAGCAGCCGCAGGGAGGAGTGGGAAAAACTGTTTTTT.

This rearrangement joins TRBV7-3 to TRBJ1-2, with TRBD1 matching over 11 bases. CDR1 and CDR2 from the germline V gene are SGHTA and FQGTGA. The CDR3 covers 15 residues. With V trimmed by 5 bases and J by 6 bases, 8 bases remained unmatched. This chain's CDR3 is CASSLSPGQGDGYTF. CDR3 bases: TGTGCCAGCAGCCTCTCCCCGGGACAGGGGGATGGCTACACCTTC.

The V gene is TRBV5-7, the J gene TRBJ1-2; 7 bases map to TRBD1. TRBV5-7 belongs to the ORF category, with a function that is uncertain. This CDR3 contains 15 residues. Unmatched junction bases numbered 9, after V lost 3 bases and J lost 4 bases. The CDR3, as DNA: TGTGCCAGCAGCTCGTTGACAGGGAAGGGCTATGGCTACACCTTC. It codes for CASSSLTGKGYGYTF.

The rearrangement uses TRBV19 and TRBJ2-1; 9 bases agree with TRBD1. Germline V CDR1 and CDR2: LNHDA, SQIVND (reference sequence). The CDR3 is 15 amino acids. The V gene end was trimmed by 5 bases and the J gene end by 9 bases; junction bases not matched to a gene: 11. The CDR3 bases are TGTGCCAGTAGTGTGCTCCGGACAGGGGCGGCTGAGCAGTTCTTC. Encoded protein: CASSVLRTGAAEQFF.

The gene calls are TRBV6-1 and TRBJ1-2, with TRBD1 matching over 9 bases. Germline loops: CDR1 MNHNS, CDR2 SASEGT. The ends lost 2 bases at V and 4 bases at J; junction bases unmatched: 11. The CDR3 totals 17 residues. CDR3 sequence: CASSETGTGFIGYGYTF. CDR3 DNA sequence: TGTGCCAGCAGTGAAACCGGGACAGGGTTTATTGGCTATGGCTACACCTTC.

J is TRBJ1-5 and V is TRBV2, with TRBD1 matching over 9 bases. V lost 5 bases and J lost 0; bases outside the gene matches: 23. Germline CDR1 is SNHLY and CDR2 is FYNNEI. This CDR3 region has 22 residues. The CDR3 sequence is CASSRPSLPTGGKSHSNQPQHF. CDR3 DNA: TGTGCCAGCAGTCGTCCTTCTCTTCCGACAGGGGGAAAGAGCCATAGCAATCAGCCCCAGCATTTT.

The rearrangement uses TRBV2 and TRBJ2-3; D may be TRBD1 (5 bases). The CDR3 sequence is 14 residues long. Germline V CDR1 and CDR2: SNHLY, FYNNEI. The V end was cut by 1 base, the J end by 8 bases, with 13 bases between. CDR3 protein: CASSEEIGVGTQYF. The CDR3 nucleotides read TGTGCCAGCAGTGAAGAGATAGGGGTCGGTACGCAGTATTTT.

This clone was counted once. V gene TRBV7-3 combines with J gene TRBJ1-2, with 7 bases aligning to TRBD1. V lost 5 bases, J lost 8 bases, and 17 bases stayed unmatched. Germline values: CDR1 SGHTA, CDR2 FQGTGA. This CDR3 is built from 16 residues. The CDR3, as DNA: TGTGCCAGCAGCCAAATGTCGACAGGGAATTCGGAAGGCTACACCTTC. Translated: CASSQMSTGNSEGYTF.

The chain uses TRBV19 and TRBJ1-1; 9 positions match TRBD1. With V trimmed by 5 bases and J by 6 bases, 16 bases remained unmatched. Germline V gene data show CDR1 as LNHDA and CDR2 as SQIVND (reference sequence). The CDR3 totals 17 residues. As DNA, the CDR3 is TGTGCCAGTAGTTCGGGGACAGGGTTGGCCCGGATGCCTGAAGCTTTCTTT. The encoded protein is CASSSGTGLARMPEAFF.

This clone was recorded a few times. V and J are TRBV7-8 and TRBJ2-6, with no clear D. CDR1 is SGHVS, CDR2 FQNEAQ, per germline. CDR3 length equals 16 residues. V shed 4 bases and J shed 2 bases, with 12 bases lying between them. This chain's CDR3 is CASSSRRFTGANVLTF. CDR3 DNA sequence: TGTGCCAGCAGCTCCCGTCGGTTTACTGGGGCCAACGTCCTGACTTTC.

The CDR3 protein is CATSDFRTGEQPQHF. The CDR3 nucleotides are TGTGCCACCAGTGATTTCCGGACAGGGGAACAGCCCCAGCATTTT. The chain couples TRBV24-1 to TRBJ1-5; 9 positions agree with TRBD1. The CDR3 has 15 residues. V was clipped by 1 base and J by 7 bases; unmatched bases: 4. Germline V gene sequence: CDR1 KGHDR, CDR2 SFDVKD.

The rearrangement uses TRBV11-2 and TRBJ1-3; the match to TRBD1 covers 7 bases. This CDR3 has 14 residues. Germline lookup yields CDR1 SGHAT and CDR2 FQNNGV. V dropped 5 bases and J dropped 4; count of bases not matched to a gene: 5. CDR3 residues: CASSLRTGGNTIYF. As DNA, the CDR3 is TGTGCCAGCAGCCTAAGGACAGGAGGAAACACCATATATTTT.

J is TRBJ1-1 and V is TRBV5-4; D unclear. Trimming removed 3 bases from V and 3 bases from J, with 12 bases in between. CDR1 is SGHNT, CDR2 YYREEE, per germline (reference sequence). The CDR3 is 14 residues long. CDR3 sequence reads: CASSSGVSDTEAFF. CDR3 DNA sequence: TGTGCCAGCAGCTCGGGAGTGTCGGACACTGAAGCTTTCTTT.

The chain is built from TRBV10-1 and TRBJ2-1; 7 nucleotides line up with TRBD1. The germline gives CDR1 WNHNN, CDR2 SYGVQD (reference sequence). Trimming at V came to 2 bases and at J to 2 bases, leaving 3 bases not matched to a gene. This CDR3 is 15 amino acids long. The CDR3 region is CASSETGVTYNEQFF. In DNA form, the CDR3 reads TGCGCCAGCAGTGAGACAGGGGTCACCTACAATGAGCAGTTCTTC.

This clone appeared once. The chain joins TRBV6-1 to TRBJ1-5; a weak D match, TRBD1 (6 bases). Trimming took 0 bases from V and 10 from J, leaving 13 bases between them. This CDR3 is 14 amino acids long. Germline V gene data show CDR1 as MNHNS and CDR2 as SASEGT. The CDR3 nucleotides are TGTGCCAGCAGTGAAGCTTATACAGGGTTCCCCCAGCATTTT. It translates to CASSEAYTGFPQHF.

This chain uses TRBV28 with TRBJ1-1; no clear D gene. The germline V gene has CDR1 MDHEN and CDR2 SYDVKM. The CDR3 extends over 13 amino acids. V lost 7 bases and J 6 bases, leaving 15 bases between the germline ends. The CDR3 reads CASTSGLGAEAFF. The CDR3 DNA reads TGTGCCAGCACCTCGGGTCTTGGCGCTGAAGCTTTCTTT.

The chain recombines TRBV11-3 with TRBJ2-5, with TRBD1 as a possible D gene (5 bases). The CDR3 extends over 14 amino acids. Germline lookup yields CDR1 SGHNT and CDR2 YENEEA. The V and J ends lost 5 bases and 4 bases respectively, with 14 bases between them. The DNA for the CDR3 is TGTGCCAGCAGCCCCTATTCAACAGGAGAGACCCAGTACTTC. Protein product: CASSPYSTGETQYF.

There are many counts of this clone. CDR3 coding DNA: TGTGCCAGCAGTAAGCGGGAGGATCTCTACAATGAGCAGTTCTTC. Amino acid sequence: CASSKREDLYNEQFF. J is TRBJ2-1 and V is TRBV7-6; 9 bases are a match to TRBD2. The V gene end was trimmed by 6 bases and the J gene end by 3 bases; junction bases not matched to a gene: 6. The CDR3 has 15 amino acids. Germline V gene lookup returns CDR1 SGHVS and CDR2 FNYEAQ.

V usage is TRBV18 and J usage is TRBJ2-7; 7 bases align to TRBD1. V lost 6 bases, J lost 5 bases, and 10 bases stayed unmatched. This CDR3 region has 14 residues. Germline V gene sequence: CDR1 KGHSH, CDR2 LQKENI. The CDR3 here is CASSAGGVFNEQYF. As DNA, the CDR3 is TGTGCCAGCTCCGCAGGGGGAGTCTTCAACGAGCAGTACTTC.

The chain joins TRBV7-2 to TRBJ1-4; no clear D. The CDR3 has 14 residues. Trimming left V 4 bases short and J 11 bases short, with 17 bases between. CDR1 and CDR2 (germline): SGHTA, FQGNSA. As DNA, the CDR3 is TGTGCCAGCAGCTCTCGGATCGGCGGGGAGAAACTGTTTTTT. It encodes CASSSRIGGEKLFF.